This T cell receptor beta chain stems from a study of cytomegalovirus exposure and HLA in healthy donors. Sequencing used immunoSEQ multiplex PCR; TCRdb keeps in-frame clones, though not all of them. The top ten clones hold 2.5% to 3.5% of a sample with around 260,000 clones, 90% of them seen once. The V and J ends lost 4 bases and 5 bases, in that order; junction bases with no gene match: 5. CDR1 and CDR2 (germline): SGDLS, YYNGEE. The length of the CDR3 is 14 residues. This clone showed up many times. This TCR derives from a woman in her 30s in good health and CMV-seronegative. The sample was PBMCs. This chain uses TRBV9 with TRBJ1-4, with 7 bases that match TRBD1. The DNA for the CDR3 is TGTGCCAGCAGCCCGGCAGGGGGAAATGAAAAACTGTTTTTT. As protein: CASSPAGGNEKLFF.